The 19 T cell receptor beta chains listed next were all sequenced from one sample in a study of cytomegalovirus exposure and HLA in healthy donors. Primers: 60 Vbeta forward and 13 Jbeta reverse. Clones were read by immunoSEQ multiplex PCR, and TCRdb kept only the in-frame ones, dropping some. The sample holds 200,000 to 250,000 clones, approximately 83% seen once. Input material: PBMCs. The receptors stem from a boy aged 2-15 years in good health and CMV-seronegative.

Only one count was recorded for this clone. The V gene is TRBV18, the J gene TRBJ1-1; 7 nucleotides agree with TRBD1. The CDR3 is 16 residues long. CDR1 and CDR2 (germline): KGHSH, LQKENI. Unmatched junction bases numbered 6, after V lost 2 bases and J lost 0 bases. CDR3 sequence: CASSPAGQGVNTEAFF. The CDR3 coding sequence is TGTGCCAGCTCACCAGCGGGCCAGGGGGTGAACACTGAAGCTTTCTTT.

The V gene is TRBV30, the J gene TRBJ1-5; unclear D gene. The CDR3 is 14 residues long. Germline assignment: CDR1 GTSNPN and CDR2 SVGIG (reference sequence). Trimming removed 0 bases at V and 0 bases at J, with 6 bases between. In DNA, the CDR3 is TGTGCCTGGAGTGTAACAGTTAGCAATCAGCCCCAGCATTTT. This translates into CAWSVTVSNQPQHF.

The chain employs TRBV2 and TRBJ1-6, with D unclear. Trimming took off 2 bases at V and 4 bases at J, with 6 bases between the two ends. The CDR3 is 14 amino acids. From germline, CDR1 is SNHLY and CDR2 FYNNEI. The CDR3 sequence: CASSEQNYNSPLHF. The CDR3 region has the DNA TGTGCCAGCAGTGAACAGAATTATAATTCACCCCTCCACTTT.

J is TRBJ2-7 and V is TRBV5-8; D remains ambiguous. This CDR3 spans 14 amino acids. Trimming stripped 0 bases from V and 2 bases from J, with 9 bases between. Per germline, CDR1 SGHTS and CDR2 YDEGEE. The CDR3 here is CASSLVSLTYEQYF. The CDR3, as DNA: TGTGCCAGCAGCTTGGTTTCCCTTACCTACGAGCAGTACTTC.

This clone was seen once. V is TRBV10-3 and J is TRBJ2-2; 8 bases line up with TRBD2. V was clipped by 8 bases and J by 4 bases; unmatched bases: 6. The CDR3 loop spans 14 amino acids. Germline V gene lookup returns CDR1 ENHRY and CDR2 SYGVKD. CDR3 protein: CAIESGGSTGELFF. CDR3 DNA: TGTGCCATCGAGAGCGGGGGAAGCACCGGGGAGCTGTTTTTT.

This clone was seen a single time. This sequence joins TRBV7-8 and TRBJ2-3; TRBD2 matches 9 bases. The V gene's germline CDR1 is SGHVS and CDR2 FQNEAQ. The CDR3 contains 16 residues. V lost 2 bases to trimming and J lost 1 base; unmatched junction nucleotides: 4. The CDR3 DNA sequence: TGTGCCAGCAGCTTAACGGCGGGGGGGGGCACAGATACGCAGTATTTT. This translates into CASSLTAGGGTDTQYF.

With respect to this clone: At one end, the junction sequence differs from germline, possibly due to a read error. The chain carries TRBV7-7 and TRBJ2-5, with a possible D match to TRBD1 (6 bases). Looked up from germline, CDR1 is SSHAT and CDR2 is FNYEAQ (reference sequence). The CDR3 has 15 amino acids. In DNA, the CDR3 is TGTGCTAGCAGCTTAGCCCCAGGGGAGCAAGAGACCCAGTACTTC. This translates into CASSLAPGEQETQYF.

The rearrangement uses TRBV20-1 and TRBJ2-5; perhaps TRBD2 as D (6 bases). The germline V gene encodes CDR1 DFQATT and CDR2 SNEGSKA (reference sequence). V was shortened by 7 bases and J by 5 bases, with 8 bases between the two germline ends. This CDR3 contains 10 residues. The CDR3: CSVSGETQYF. CDR3 DNA sequence: TGCAGTGTCAGCGGGGAGACCCAGTACTTC.

This chain joins TRBV9 and TRBJ2-1; TRBD2 agrees at 11 bases. This CDR3 region has 15 residues. Unmatched junction bases numbered 9, after V lost 3 bases and J lost 10 bases. Germline CDR1 is SGDLS and CDR2 is YYNGEE. This chain's CDR3 is CASSAGTSGSWEQFF. The DNA for the CDR3 is TGTGCCAGCAGCGCCGGGACTAGCGGTTCCTGGGAGCAGTTCTTC.

CDR3 nucleotide sequence: TGTGCCAGCAGCATACGACTAGCGGGAGTAGATACGCAGTATTTT. Translating it yields CASSIRLAGVDTQYF. This chain links TRBV7-9 with TRBJ2-3; TRBD2 matches 12 bases. After removal of 5 bases from V and 5 bases from J, the junction contained 5 bases not matched to a gene. Per germline, CDR1 SEHNR and CDR2 FQNEAQ (reference sequence). The CDR3 is 15 amino acids.

The chain uses TRBV5-6 and TRBJ1-3; D call uncertain. The germline CDR1 and CDR2 sequences are SGHDT and YYEEEE. CDR3 size: 15 residues. V was trimmed by 2 bases and J by 3 bases, leaving 12 bases between them. The CDR3 protein is CASSLLGLRGNTIYF. The CDR3 nucleotides are TGTGCCAGCAGCTTACTGGGCCTGCGTGGAAACACCATATATTTT. The whole variable domain, remainder taken from reference TRBV5-6 and TRBJ1-3, is DAGVTQSPTHLIKTRGQQVTLRCSPKSGHDTVSWYQQALGQGPQFIFQYYEEEERQRGNFPDRFSGHQFPNYSSELNVNALLLGDSALYLCASSLLGLRGNTIYFGEGSWLTVV.

The chain has TRBV7-6 and TRBJ1-1, with TRBD1 identical over 7 bases. Germline CDR1 SGHVS, CDR2 FNYEAQ. The V gene end was trimmed by 3 bases and the J gene end by 1 base; junction bases not matched to a gene: 2. The length of the CDR3 is 14 residues. The CDR3 reads CASSLGQSNTEAFF. CDR3 in DNA: TGTGCCAGCAGCTTGGGACAGTCGAACACTGAAGCTTTCTTT.

V and J are TRBV9 and TRBJ1-1; D call uncertain. V was trimmed by 4 bases and J by 4 bases, leaving 11 bases between them. CDR1 and CDR2 from the germline V gene are SGDLS and YYNGEE. There are 13 residues in the CDR3. The CDR3 protein is CASSPGRSTEAFF. The DNA for the CDR3 is TGTGCCAGCAGCCCCGGTCGAAGCACTGAAGCTTTCTTT.

This rearrangement joins TRBV6-4 to TRBJ2-3; no clear D. Trimming removed 3 bases from V and 3 bases from J, with 10 bases in between. Germline loops: CDR1 MRHNA, CDR2 SNTAGT. This CDR3 has 14 amino acids. The CDR3 spells CASSEVDGTDTQYF. The CDR3 DNA reads as TGTGCCAGCAGTGAGGTAGACGGGACAGATACGCAGTATTTT.

The chain carries TRBV5-4 and TRBJ2-3; D uncertain. V was trimmed by 0 bases and J by 4 bases, leaving 9 bases between them. There are 14 residues in the CDR3. Per the germline V gene, CDR1 is SGHNT and CDR2 is YYREEE (reference sequence). The CDR3 nucleotides are TGTGCCAGCAGCTTGGTGGGCAATCCAGATACGCAGTATTTT. Amino acid sequence: CASSLVGNPDTQYF.

The chain has TRBV5-5 and TRBJ1-5; D unresolved. V lost 0 bases, J lost 5 bases, and 6 bases lay in between. CDR1 SGHKS and CDR2 YYEKEE come from the germline V gene (reference sequence). The CDR3 consists of 13 residues. The CDR3 nucleotides read TGTGCCAGCAGCTTGGGGTCAGATCAGCCCCAGCATTTT. Its translation: CASSLGSDQPQHF. The complete variable domain, with remaining parts taken from reference TRBV5-5 and TRBJ1-5, reads DAGVTQSPTHLIKTRGQQVTLRCSPISGHKSVSWYQQVLGQGPQFIFQYYEKEERGRGNFPDRFSARQFPNYSSELNVNALLLGDSALYLCASSLGSDQPQHFGDGTRLSIL.

This clone was observed a few times. This chain joins TRBV11-2 and TRBJ2-1, with TRBD2 as a possible D gene (6 bases). The length of the CDR3 is 14 residues. In germline, CDR1 is SGHAT, CDR2 FQNNGV. Trimming stripped 3 bases from V and 0 bases from J, with 6 bases between. CDR3 loop: CASSFSGSYNEQFF. The CDR3, as DNA: TGTGCCAGCAGCTTTAGCGGCTCCTACAATGAGCAGTTCTTC. Full variable domain (remainder filled in from reference TRBV11-2 and TRBJ2-1): EAGVAQSPRYKIIEKRQSVAFWCNPISGHATLYWYQQILGQGPKLLIQFQNNGVVDDSQLPKDRFSAERLKGVDSTLKIQPAKLEDSAVYLCASSFSGSYNEQFFGPGTRLTVL.

The rearrangement joins TRBV6-5 to TRBJ2-1; TRBD2 aligns across 12 bases. Germline CDR1 is MNHEY and CDR2 is SVGAGI. The CDR3 runs to 15 residues. V was clipped by 5 bases and J by 8 bases; unmatched bases: 7. Here the CDR3 DNA reads TGTGCCAGCAGTCCTAGCGGGAGGGTAGTCGATGAGCAGTTCTTC. Its protein is CASSPSGRVVDEQFF.

The chain carries TRBV9 and TRBJ2-1; D possibly corresponds to TRBD2 (5 bases). V was shortened by 3 bases and J by 5 bases, with 12 bases between the two germline ends. The CDR3 consists of 14 residues. Germline CDR1 is SGDLS and CDR2 is YYNGEE. The CDR3 protein is CASSGADGNNEQFF. CDR3 in DNA: TGTGCCAGCAGCGGAGCAGACGGGAACAATGAGCAGTTCTTC.